Detailed here is one T cell receptor beta chain. Its antigen is as yet unknown. This clone may be a read error of a much larger clone one base away. The library labeled individual cDNA molecules by adding unique molecular identifiers to them. TCRdb recomputed calls from the RACE reads with MiXCR, one row per CDR3 protein. The table shows more than 150,000 distinct CDR3 sequences, with more than 20% occurring only once. This entry comes from a study of human T cells and chemical hapten exposure. Overall study context: Subjects had 2% DPC placed on roughly 2 cm by roughly 2 cm of upper inner arm skin for sensitization. Study-level points and caveats: Patch test scores rose with PT1 expanded TCR counts, a positive correlation. TCRs at a frequency above 1 in 1000 stayed unchanged with DPC sensitization.

The CDR3 length is 15 residues. Germline CDR1 is SQVTM and CDR2 is ANQGSEA. Time point: patch test 3, about 24 weeks after DPC sensitization. Documented treatment: therapeutic diphenylcyclopropenone sensitization with weekly scalp DPC. The TCR comes from a middle-aged woman with alopecia areata. Some clones in this sample may be carry-over from other donors' samples. The chain employs TRBV29-1 and TRBJ2-7, with 9 bases that match TRBD1. This material consisted of whole blood, taken in connection with sensitization to the hapten diphenylcyclopropenone (DPC). CDR3 region: CSAEEWDRERYEQYF. In nucleotides, the CDR3 is TGCAGCGCTGAAGAATGGGACAGGGAACGCTACGAGCAGTACTTC.